Given below is one TCR beta chain in context. Which antigen it targets is not known. No much larger clone exists at a distance of one base, and base qualities are not known. Measured from the cysteine to the phenylalanine, the CDR3 is 17 residues long. The kept DNA is CDR3 alone, 51 bases in frame from the first base. The CDR1 and CDR2 encoded by the germline V gene are SGHAT and FQNNGV. Trimmed from V: 5 bases; trimmed from J: 5 bases; junction bases lacking a gene match: 17. The cohort consisted of 650 to 850 healthy bone marrow donors. At the time of sampling, all cohort members were nominally healthy, though unrecorded immune exposures were likely present. CMV serostatus was positive for 250 to 300 and negative for about half of the roughly 700 cohort members, and was not recorded for this donor. A peripheral blood sample was provided by each donor, and peripheral blood mononuclear cells were used for TCR beta sequencing. The Qiagen DNeasy Blood Extraction Kit was used to extract genomic DNA from the blood cell samples.

This record comes from a study of cytomegalovirus exposure and HLA in healthy donors (dated by TCRdb to 2016 to 2017). With regard to the full study: According to an earlier analysis of 550 to 750 of the donors, about 179 million T cells yielded 90 million to 140 million unique TCR beta sequences and about 300 Gb of sequence data. About 280 gigabases of sequencing data and tens of millions of unique TCR sequences were included in an early release covering around 650 HLA-typed donors. HLA typing covered class I and class II loci at four-digit resolution. The number of donors typed differed by locus, with 629-630 for A, B, C, DRB1 and DQB1, around 560 for DQA1, 606 for DPA1, and 400 to 490 for DPB1. Donor age, sex, ethnicity and CMV serostatus were compiled together with the repertoire data. In a later analysis, previously published TCR beta repertoires from about 670 donors were re-analyzed and high-resolution HLA genotyping was added so that TCR occurrence patterns could be studied. Rather than drawing on any new phenotypic data, the later analysis identified candidate immune exposures from TCR beta sequences and the way those sequences occurred across donors. Because of strong linkage in the cohort, roughly 5 DR-DQ haplotypes were treated as single units for association and clustering. The aim of the study was to test whether cataloging public T cell receptors could identify signatures of past pathogen exposure. Of the roughly 400 genotyped donors, about 80% fell in the genetic ancestry cluster associated with self-reported Caucasian donors. To decide whether each TCR beta V gene segment behaved as functional or pseudogenic, an earlier analysis of some 600 of the donors relied on high-throughput TCR beta sequencing. Genome-wide SNP genotypes for about 60% of the roughly 700 donors were used in a later genetic analysis, which treated that subset as a discovery cohort. High-throughput TCR immunosequencing, statistical association of individual TCRs with disease status, and machine learning were combined to predict cytomegalovirus infection status. Using immunosequencing, the study profiled T cell repertoires from 500 to 800 subjects and related those repertoires to cytomegalovirus serostatus. Among about 400 genotyped donors of the cohort, an average of roughly 230,000 unique TCR beta nucleotide sequences was sequenced per donor, of which roughly 17% were non-productive. Besides the first cohort of approximately 670 subjects, a separate validation cohort made up of over 100 different subjects was used. Every repertoire in the discovery cohort had been generated on one and the same sequencing platform.

Results and caveats for the whole study, not just this receptor: A total of about 150 TCR beta chains were listed by the study as associated with cytomegalovirus. Linkage disequilibrium might explain the correlated functional status among segregating V segments, but an unknown experimental factor could not be ruled out. In a later genetic analysis, a missense DCLRE1C variant was associated with V-gene and J-gene trimming of TCR beta chains, and the association was replicated in an independent cohort. In a later analysis, some 17,000 TCR beta sequences were associated with specific HLA alleles at a false discovery rate of 0.05. Assigning TCR associations to individual alleles was difficult when HLA alleles, especially DR and DQ, strongly co-occurred. In a later analysis, TCR association rates were found to vary across HLA loci, with the most associated TCRs seen for DRB1 alleles and the fewest for HLA-C alleles. In a later analysis, HLA-associated TCR beta chains were found to be more clonally expanded and to have lower generation probabilities than equally common non-associated chains. The authors suggested that the approach could potentially be generalized to other disease states and immunological phenotypes. Because HLA typing was missing for some donors at each locus, association tests included only the typed subset. In vitro tests confirmed that three of the cytomegalovirus-associated TCR beta chains recognize cytomegalovirus antigens. A later analysis found that most CMV-associated TCR beta chains appeared HLA-restricted, with HLA associations seemingly driven largely by CMV exposure. Some IMGT-functional V segments, including TRBV6-2 and TRBV6-3, could not be distinguished by the 87-base-pair reads and were therefore excluded. Presence/absence analyses assumed roughly uniform sequencing depth across donors, an assumption that may not hold. Because counts were too low, about 15 rarely observed V segments, including chromosome 9 orphons, were left out of the earlier analysis of 500 to 650 of the donors. The only immune exposure information available for the cohort was CMV serostatus. A further reported finding was that TCR beta sequences accurately predicted the HLA-A and HLA-B alleles for most subjects in the first cohort. Across donors, most TCR sequences were observed very rarely, whereas some public TCRs were present in many individuals. According to a later analysis, parvovirus B19, influenza, CMV and Epstein-Barr virus appeared linked to several top co-occurrence clusters. This cohort had only TCR beta chains sequenced, and the lack of alpha or paired-chain data limited which features could be detected. A cluster of highly shared sequence variants was judged likely to represent a technical artifact of the sequencing pipeline. Broadly in line with IMGT annotations, most TCR beta V segments showed up in productive rearrangements about 87% or about 30% of the time in an earlier analysis of some 590 of the donors. In both the original and validation cohorts, the classifier was reported to diagnose cytomegalovirus status with high specificity and sensitivity. According to a later genetic analysis, donors in an Asian-associated ancestry cluster had fewer N-insertions in productive TCRs than the approximately 670-donor mean.

Library preparation employed the immunoSEQ multiplex PCR assay. The multiplex PCR relied on a mix of 60 forward primers for TCR Vbeta segments and 13 reverse primers for TCR Jbeta segments. Amplification of the CDR3 region of rearranged TCR beta genes was performed with a multiplex PCR assay on genomic DNA. The Illumina HiSeq System was used to sequence the amplified TCR beta libraries as 87-base-pair reads. The study's processing was this. A later analysis counted some 74 million unique TCR beta chains across the 500 to 850 repertoires, and around 9.9 million of these chains were shared by at least two donors. A nearest-neighbor algorithm error-corrected the raw reads and collapsed the reads into unique sequences, merging closely related sequences to remove PCR and sequencing errors. CDR3 sequences were aligned to IMGT reference sequences to assign V, D and J gene segments. For a sequence to be retained, at least a six-nucleotide match to both a V gene segment and a J gene segment was required. Rearrangements were classified as productive when the CDR3 lacked stop codons and remained in frame with V and J, and all other rearrangements were classified as non-productive. CDR3 was defined by IMGT convention, running from the second conserved V-encoded cysteine to the conserved J-encoded phenylalanine. The earlier analysis of approximately 590 of the donors excluded any sequence lacking an unambiguous match to a single V gene segment. An earlier analysis of approximately 590 of the donors classified V segments as functional when productive rearrangements were above 56.7% and as segregating when the standard deviation between donors was above 5%. A statistical classification framework was built to diagnose cytomegalovirus status from the catalog of TCR beta chain sequences. In a later analysis, TCR nucleotide sequences were compared against IMGT/GENE-DB human TR gene sequences so that V and J genes could be assigned. The TCRdist pipeline was used in a later analysis to assign CDR3 sequences and most-parsimonious VDJ recombination scenarios. In a later analysis, every TCR beta chain was defined by the combination of its CDR3 amino acid sequence and its V-gene family, and reads without a unique V-gene family were dropped. In a later analysis, 450 to 600 highly shared, low-generation-probability nucleotide sequences were removed to address suspected cross-contamination and a sequencing artifact. For each public chain, a later analysis derived a clonal expansion index from normalized ranks of inferred template counts within each repertoire. In a later analysis, generation probabilities were computed using a VDJ recombination model fitted to out-of-frame rearrangements, and the results were checked against IGoR. In a later analysis, hypergeometric tests were used to score TCR-TCR, TCR-HLA and TCR-CMV co-occurrence, with a repertoire-size bias correction applied to TCR pairs. False discovery rates were estimated in a later analysis by permuting HLA or CMV assignments 20 times. In a later analysis, co-occurring TCRs were grouped using DBSCAN, and TCRdist sequence similarity was added for clustering within HLA-allele-positive subsets. Repertoires with fewer than 30,000 or more than 120,000 public chains, plus five repertoires with anomalous nucleotide sharing, were excluded from co-occurrence clustering. Here the immuneACCESS table is served through TCRdb, limited to in-frame sequences with V and J called. Missing clones are a known gap in these copies; in checked studies unresolved V genes cover under half, and the rest lacks a known reason. That table supplies the V and J calls and clone size; D and trimming were determined from the DNA. This sample holds 100,000 or so clones; 74% were observed only once. The ten top clones hold just over 2% of the sample.

This TCR was sampled from a human donor in good health. What was sequenced was PBMCs. The chain employs TRBV11-2 and TRBJ1-1, with 7 bases aligning to TRBD1. Read as DNA, the sequence is TGTGCCAGCAGCCGAATCAGGGGACAGATGAAAATAACTGAAGCTTTCTTT. Translated, this gives CASSRIRGQMKITEAFF.